One and the same sample provided the 12 T cell receptor beta chains below, sequenced in a study of post-analysis software for immune sequencing data. The antigens of these receptors remain unknown. Study-wide findings and caveats: Relative to controls, patients had 5 or 6 TRBV segments at higher frequency, with TRBV5-6, TRBV5-1 and TRBV20-1 among these.

Every TCR beta cDNA library bore unique molecular identifiers. TCRdb re-derived calls from the PCR reads in MiXCR, one entry per CDR3 protein. The table records roughly 570,000 distinct CDR3 sequences, around 31% of them present only once. What was sequenced was blood. These receptors came from a girl aged 2-17 years with multiple sclerosis.

This sequence joins TRBV10-2 and TRBJ1-2; no firm D call. Deletions cut 2 bases from V and 8 bases from J, with 12 bases between. This CDR3 has 13 residues. Looked up from germline, CDR1 is WSHSY and CDR2 is SAAADI. The chain's CDR3 is CASSEAGFGGYTF. CDR3 coding DNA: TGCGCCAGCAGTGAGGCGGGTTTCGGCGGCTACACCTTC.

This clonotype was counted a few times. This rearrangement joins TRBV28 to TRBJ1-5, with D possibly matching TRBD1 (6 bases). V lost 5 bases to trimming and J lost 6 bases, with 17 bases between them. CDR3 length equals 15 residues. Germline V CDR1 and CDR2: MDHEN, SYDVKM. The CDR3 loop is CASSPPGAAGQPQHF. The CDR3 DNA reads as TGTGCCAGCAGTCCCCCAGGGGCAGCGGGTCAGCCCCAGCATTTT. The variable domain in full, completed from reference TRBV28 and TRBJ1-5, reads DVKVTQSSRYLVKRTGEKVFLECVQDMDHENMFWYRQDPGLGLRLIYFSYDVKMKEKGDIPEGYSVSREKKERFSLILESASTNQTSMYLCASSPPGAAGQPQHFGDGTRLSIL.

Many counts were recorded for this clonotype. The chain employs TRBV20-1 and TRBJ2-5; the D call may be TRBD1 or TRBD2 (6 bases each). Germline assignment: CDR1 DFQATT and CDR2 SNEGSKA (reference sequence). The CDR3 contains 14 residues. The V and J ends lost 3 bases and 2 bases respectively, with 13 bases between them. CDR3 DNA sequence: TGCAGTGCTAGCGGGGGCGGCCTTCAAGAGACCCAGTACTTC. It specifies CSASGGGLQETQYF.

This chain uses TRBV14 with TRBJ2-7, with D hard to call. The end of the DNA is better explained by TRBJ2-5, so the J call may be wrong. The CDR3 runs 11 residues. Germline V CDR1 and CDR2: SGHDN, FVKESK. In nucleotides, the CDR3 is TGTGCCAGCGGCAGCCGAGAGACCCAGTACTTC. Translation: CASGSRETQYF.

The sample holds a few counts of this clonotype. The chain has TRBV24-1 and TRBJ2-3, with D perhaps matching TRBD2 (5 bases). CDR1 and CDR2 (germline): KGHDR, SFDVKD. There are 14 residues in the CDR3. Trimming shortened V by 11 bases and J by 1 base, and 15 bases separated the two germline ends. CDR3 nucleotides: TGTGCCATCGCAGATAATAGCGGCACAGATACGCAGTATTTT. Translated, it gives CAIADNSGTDTQYF.

This rearrangement joins TRBV18 to TRBJ2-6; a weak D match, TRBD2 (6 bases). Germline V lookup: CDR1 KGHSH, CDR2 LQKENI. The CDR3 is 18 residues long. Trimming removed 0 bases at V and 0 bases at J, with 12 bases between. The CDR3 protein is CASSPPGGRGSGANVLTF. The CDR3 DNA reads TGTGCCAGCTCACCACCGGGAGGCCGGGGCTCTGGGGCCAACGTCCTGACTTTC.

In this sample, this clonotype turned up a few times. J is TRBJ2-1 and V is TRBV3-1; D is unclear. V gave up 1 base and J gave up 5 bases, with 9 bases separating them. The CDR3 is 14 amino acids. CDR1 is LGHDT, CDR2 YNNKEL, per germline (reference sequence). This CDR3 reads CASSQGARDNEQFF. CDR3 coding DNA: TGTGCCAGCAGCCAAGGGGCACGGGACAATGAGCAGTTCTTC.

In DNA, the CDR3 is TGTGCCACCAGCAGAGATCGTAGGGGGGGGGAAAAACTGTTTTTT. The encoded protein is CATSRDRRGGEKLFF. This chain connects TRBV15 to TRBJ1-4; possible D gene TRBD1, 6 bases. Germline V gives CDR1 LNHNV, CDR2 YYDKDF (reference sequence). The CDR3 is 15 amino acids. Trimming stripped 0 bases from V and 8 bases from J, with 13 bases between.

This clonotype showed up just a few times. The chain uses TRBV20-1 and TRBJ2-7, with a possible D match to TRBD1 (5 bases). This CDR3 spans 13 amino acids. Trimming pared 0 bases from V and 3 bases from J, leaving 9 bases between. The germline V gene has CDR1 DFQATT and CDR2 SNEGSKA (reference sequence). The CDR3 is CSARDPGNYEQYF. In DNA form, the CDR3 reads TGCAGTGCTAGAGACCCAGGGAACTACGAGCAGTACTTC.

This clonotype has only a few counts. The rearrangement uses TRBV5-1 and TRBJ1-2, with 7 bases fitting TRBD1. This CDR3 is built from 15 residues. Germline-derived CDR1 and CDR2 are SGHRS and YFSETQ. Germline trimming cut 0 bases from V and 2 bases from J; bases unmatched to any gene: 4. The CDR3 DNA reads TGCGCCAGCAGCTTGGAGACAGGGTCGAACTATGGCTACACCTTC. Encoded protein: CASSLETGSNYGYTF.

This clonotype was detected only a few times. This sequence joins TRBV6-5 and TRBJ1-5, with D unclear. The germline gives CDR1 MNHEY, CDR2 SVGAGI. V was clipped by 6 bases and J by 2 bases, with 5 bases between them. The CDR3 consists of 12 residues. The CDR3 reads CASRSGNQPQHF. The CDR3 region has the DNA TGTGCCAGCAGAAGTGGCAATCAGCCCCAGCATTTT.

The chain couples TRBV18 to TRBJ1-5; 7 bases align to TRBD1. The CDR3 spans 14 residues. CDR1 is KGHSH and CDR2 is LQKENI in the germline V gene. V trimming: 5 bases; J trimming: 6 bases; junction bases outside the gene matches: 7. The CDR3 nucleotides are TGTGCCAGCTCATCGGACAGGTACGGTCAGCCCCAGCATTTT. Translated: CASSSDRYGQPQHF.